These 11 T cell receptor beta chains came from one sample sequenced in a study of CD8+ T cells in alopecia areata. RNA extraction and reverse transcription yielded cDNA as sequencing template. TCRdb's copy holds only in-frame clones and misses some; the assay was immunoSEQ multiplex PCR. Among 220,000 or so clones listed, 50% to 60% were seen once. Material: CD4+ T cells sorted from blood, obtained at week 0. The receptors derive from a human donor with alopecia areata.

This clone was recorded a few times. This sequence joins TRBV29-1 and TRBJ2-4, with unresolved D. Per the germline V gene, CDR1 is SQVTM and CDR2 is ANQGSEA. CDR3 size: 13 residues. V lost 5 bases, J lost 8 bases, and 16 bases lay in between. As DNA, the CDR3 is TGCAGCGTTAGAACAAGGGCATCGGACATTCAGTACTTC. Translated, it gives CSVRTRASDIQYF.

The V gene is TRBV9, the J gene TRBJ2-2; TRBD1 might be the D (6 bases). The CDR3 is 15 amino acids. Trimming took off 5 bases at V and 6 bases at J, with 17 bases between the two ends. Germline V gene data show CDR1 as SGDLS and CDR2 as YYNGEE. DNA for the CDR3: TGTGCCAGCAGTACCGGGACAAGACATGCCGGGGAGCTGTTTTTT. It codes for CASSTGTRHAGELFF. The variable domain in full, completed from reference TRBV9 and TRBJ2-2, reads DSGVTQTPKHLITATGQRVTLRCSPRSGDLSVYWYQQSLDQGLQFLIQYYNGEERAKGNILERFSAQQFPDLHSELNLSSLELGDSALYFCASSTGTRHAGELFFGEGSRLTVL.

The chain employs TRBV5-1 and TRBJ2-3, with TRBD2 matching over 8 bases. This CDR3 has 18 residues. The trim removed 6 bases at V and 1 base at J, leaving 16 bases unmatched. Per germline, CDR1 SGHRS and CDR2 YFSETQ. The CDR3 region is CASTLVGSGSGGTDTQYF. CDR3 nucleotide sequence: TGCGCCAGCACCCTCGTGGGAAGCGGGAGTGGTGGCACAGATACGCAGTATTTT.

This clone was observed a single time. The chain combines TRBV11-1 with TRBJ2-2, with 13 bases lining up with TRBD2. V was clipped by 1 base and J by 4 bases; unmatched bases: 9. The CDR3 consists of 19 residues. Germline CDR1 SGHAT, CDR2 FQDESV (reference sequence). The CDR3 protein is CASSLGRLAGGKRTGELFF. The CDR3 region has the DNA TGTGCCAGCAGCTTAGGACGACTAGCGGGGGGAAAACGCACCGGGGAGCTGTTTTTT.

The gene calls are TRBV6-5 and TRBJ2-3, with 7 nucleotides matching TRBD2. Germline-derived CDR1 and CDR2 are MNHEY and SVGAGI. The V and J ends lost 8 bases and 6 bases, in that order; junction bases with no gene match: 14. CDR3 length: 15 residues. CDR3 coding DNA: TGTGCCAGCCGTACAACGGGGGGACGCCCCGATACGCAGTATTTT. It translates to CASRTTGGRPDTQYF.

The chain joins TRBV10-3 to TRBJ2-1; 10 positions match TRBD2. This CDR3 spans 18 amino acids. The J segment lost 0 bases and the V segment lost 4 bases, leaving 9 bases of the junction unmatched. Germline V gives CDR1 ENHRY, CDR2 SYGVKD. This chain's CDR3 is CAISALAGAVGSYNEQFF. The CDR3 nucleotides are TGTGCCATCAGTGCCCTAGCGGGAGCGGTAGGCTCCTACAATGAGCAGTTCTTC.

This clone was recorded only once. The chain is built from TRBV2 and TRBJ1-1; TRBD1 matches at 9 bases. Unmatched junction bases numbered 7, after V lost 7 bases and J lost 7 bases. Germline V lookup: CDR1 SNHLY, CDR2 FYNNEI. The CDR3 contains 13 residues. CDR3 loop: CASISGTGNEAFF. The CDR3, as DNA: TGTGCCAGCATCTCCGGGACAGGGAATGAAGCTTTCTTT.

This clone was detected only a few times. The J gene is TRBJ2-7, the V gene TRBV29-1, with D possibly being TRBD2 (6 bases). Trimming took 4 bases from V and 2 from J, leaving 15 bases between them. CDR1 and CDR2 from the germline V gene are SQVTM and ANQGSEA. CDR3 length: 14 amino acids. The CDR3 spells CSVVPTSRAYEQYF. The CDR3, as DNA: TGCAGCGTTGTCCCTACTAGCCGCGCCTACGAGCAGTACTTC.

This clone was picked up a small number of times. The rearrangement uses TRBV29-1 and TRBJ2-7; weak D call: TRBD1 (6 bases). The V and J ends lost 5 bases and 3 bases respectively, with 17 bases between them. Per the germline V gene, CDR1 is SQVTM and CDR2 is ANQGSEA. CDR3 length equals 14 residues. The CDR3 region has the DNA TGCAGCGTTACACAAGTACGGGACAACTACGAGCAGTACTTC. Its protein product is CSVTQVRDNYEQYF.

This clone came up a few times. The chain joins TRBV29-1 to TRBJ2-3; D perhaps matches TRBD1 (5 bases). Trimming shortened V by 6 bases and J by 2 bases, and 6 bases separated the two germline ends. The CDR3 length is 11 residues. Per the germline V gene, CDR1 is SQVTM and CDR2 is ANQGSEA. The CDR3 sequence is CSVGVTDTQYF. The CDR3 coding sequence is TGCAGCGTAGGGGTCACAGATACGCAGTATTTT.

This clone was seen only once. Here the CDR3 DNA reads TGCAGCGTTACTAGCGGTTCTAGCACAGATACGCAGTATTTT. Protein product: CSVTSGSSTDTQYF. The chain carries TRBV29-1 and TRBJ2-3; 8 bases fit TRBD2. The CDR3 length is 14 residues. Per the germline V gene, CDR1 is SQVTM and CDR2 is ANQGSEA. The junction had 4 bases not matched to a gene; V was cut back by 5 bases and J by 0 bases.